The subject of this entry is one T cell receptor (beta chain). The data were obtained in a study of PD-1 and CTLA-4 blockade in melanoma. The method was immunoSEQ multiplex PCR; TCRdb's version includes in-frame clones alone and lacks a portion of them. The profile covers tens of thousands of clones, with around 88% appearing a single time and around 7.6% taken by the ten largest. The germline gives CDR1 MNHEY, CDR2 SVGEGT. Trimming cost V 0 bases and J 3 bases; bases outside gene matches: 4. This CDR3 has 15 amino acids. V is TRBV6-2 or TRBV6-3 and J is TRBJ2-7; TRBD2 agrees at 8 bases. The material sequenced was CD8+ T cells from peripheral blood, taken before anti-PD-1 treatment. The clonotype was recovered from a human donor with melanoma. CDR3 protein: CASSYSGGAFYEQYF. CDR3 coding DNA: TGTGCCAGCAGTTACTCCGGGGGGGCATTCTACGAGCAGTACTTC.